Sequencing of this T cell receptor (beta chain) was carried out in a study of shared clonotypes between healthy human individuals. CDR1 SGHRS and CDR2 YFSETQ come from the germline V gene. The ends were cut back, 0 bases at V and 4 bases at J, with 16 bases in the middle. CDR3 size: 16 residues. As regards this clone: The antigen remains undetermined.

The protocol was immunoSEQ multiplex PCR, while the TCRdb copy is restricted to in-frame clones and leaves out a portion. The sample shows approximately 620,000 clones, about 96% of them seen only once. General observations from the study: Generation probabilities of non-shared clonotypes were lower (relative to those shared by all four donors). Naive subsets usually exceeded memory subsets in estimated richness.

The V and J genes are TRBV5-1 and TRBJ2-5; the D gene is possibly TRBD1 (6 bases). The sample comprised naive CD4+ T cells sorted from blood. Subset described: CD45RA+ positively selected. The receptor was derived from a woman between 25 and 40 years old in good health. The CDR3 reads CASSLAHRVSGETQYF. In nucleotides, the CDR3 is TGCGCCAGCAGCTTGGCCCACAGGGTATCGGGAGAGACCCAGTACTTC.